This T cell receptor (beta chain) is drawn from a study of blood T cell repertoires in COVID-19. Libraries were prepared by immunoSEQ multiplex PCR; TCRdb keeps only in-frame clonotypes and omits some of them. The profile shows around 190,000 clones, 88% of them singletons. The CDR3 covers 12 residues. Germline V CDR1 and CDR2: LGHDT, YNNKEL (reference sequence). Trimming removed 1 base from V and 9 bases from J, with 9 bases in between. The specimen sequenced was peripheral blood. V gene TRBV3-1 (or the pseudogene TRBV3-2) combines with J gene TRBJ1-2; possible D gene TRBD1, 6 bases. The receptor was isolated from a young man with active or convalescent COVID-19. The CDR3 here is CASSQGTGRYTF. CDR3 DNA sequence: TGTGCCAGCAGCCAAGGTACAGGGCGCTACACCTTC.